The T cell receptor (beta chain) described here comes from a study of radiotherapy plus CTLA-4 blockade in lung cancer. Clones were read by immunoSEQ multiplex PCR, and TCRdb kept only the in-frame ones, dropping some. Here the sample spans approximately 80,000 clones, approximately 80% being singletons. This clone was seen a single time. V lost 4 bases and J lost 10, with 11 bases in between. Germline V gene sequence: CDR1 LNHDA, CDR2 SQIVND (reference sequence). This CDR3 is built from 13 residues. The input for sequencing was peripheral blood, taken from a patient treated with radiotherapy plus ipilimumab. The source is a human donor with non-small cell lung cancer who had stable disease on radiotherapy plus ipilimumab. This chain links TRBV19 with TRBJ1-6, with D tentatively TRBD1 (5 bases). The CDR3 region has the DNA TGTGCCAGTAGTAAGGGGAGAGAATCACCCCTCCACTTT. Translating gives CASSKGRESPLHF.